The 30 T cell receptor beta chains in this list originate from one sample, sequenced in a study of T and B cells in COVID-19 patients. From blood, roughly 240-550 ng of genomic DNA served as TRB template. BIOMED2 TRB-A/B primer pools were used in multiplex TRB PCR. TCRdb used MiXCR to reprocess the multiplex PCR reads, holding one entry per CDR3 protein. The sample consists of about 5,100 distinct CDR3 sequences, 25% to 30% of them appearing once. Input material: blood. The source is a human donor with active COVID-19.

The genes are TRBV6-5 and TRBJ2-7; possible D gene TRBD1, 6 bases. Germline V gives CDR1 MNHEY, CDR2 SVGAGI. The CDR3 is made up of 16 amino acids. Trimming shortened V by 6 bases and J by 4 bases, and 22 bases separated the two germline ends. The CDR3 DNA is TGTGCCAGCAGCAAGATGGACAGACCGACGTCGTACGAGCAGTACTTC. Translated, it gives CASSKMDRPTSYEQYF.

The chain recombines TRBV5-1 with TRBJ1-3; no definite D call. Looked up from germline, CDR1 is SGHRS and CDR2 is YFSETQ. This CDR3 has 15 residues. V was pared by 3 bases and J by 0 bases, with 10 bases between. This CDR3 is CASSSYKSSGNTIYF. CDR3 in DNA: TGCGCCAGCAGCTCCTACAAGAGCTCTGGAAACACCATATATTTT.

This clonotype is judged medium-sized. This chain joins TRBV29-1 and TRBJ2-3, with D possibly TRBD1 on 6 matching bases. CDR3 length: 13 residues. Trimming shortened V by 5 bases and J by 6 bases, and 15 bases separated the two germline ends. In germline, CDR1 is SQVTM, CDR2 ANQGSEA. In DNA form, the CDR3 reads TGCAGCGTTTTACAGGGAACGCTGGATACGCAGTATTTT. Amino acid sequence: CSVLQGTLDTQYF.

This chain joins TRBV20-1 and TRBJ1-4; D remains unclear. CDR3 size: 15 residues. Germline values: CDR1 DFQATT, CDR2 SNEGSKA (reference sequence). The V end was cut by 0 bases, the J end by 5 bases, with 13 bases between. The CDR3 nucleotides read TGCAGTGCTAGAGATAGCGCCAGAAAAAATGAAAAACTGTTTTTT. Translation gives CSARDSARKNEKLFF.

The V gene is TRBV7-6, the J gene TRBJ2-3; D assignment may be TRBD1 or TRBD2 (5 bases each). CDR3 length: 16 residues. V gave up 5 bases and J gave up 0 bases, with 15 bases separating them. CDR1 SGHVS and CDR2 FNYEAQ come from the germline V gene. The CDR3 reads CASSPGAGASTDTQYF. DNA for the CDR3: TGTGCCAGCAGCCCCGGGGCCGGTGCTAGCACAGATACGCAGTATTTT.

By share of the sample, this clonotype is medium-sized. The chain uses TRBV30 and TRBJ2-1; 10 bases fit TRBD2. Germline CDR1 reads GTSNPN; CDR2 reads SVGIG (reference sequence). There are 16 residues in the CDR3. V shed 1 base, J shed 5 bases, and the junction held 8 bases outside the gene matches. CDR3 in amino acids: CAWSAVTSGANNEQFF. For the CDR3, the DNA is TGTGCCTGGAGTGCGGTAACTAGCGGGGCTAACAATGAGCAGTTCTTC.

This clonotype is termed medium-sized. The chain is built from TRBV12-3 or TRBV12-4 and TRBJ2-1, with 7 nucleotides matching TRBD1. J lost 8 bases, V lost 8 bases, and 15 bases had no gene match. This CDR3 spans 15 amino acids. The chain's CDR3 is CASGPLGGREDEQFF. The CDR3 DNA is TGTGCCAGCGGGCCGTTAGGGGGCCGAGAGGATGAGCAGTTCTTC.

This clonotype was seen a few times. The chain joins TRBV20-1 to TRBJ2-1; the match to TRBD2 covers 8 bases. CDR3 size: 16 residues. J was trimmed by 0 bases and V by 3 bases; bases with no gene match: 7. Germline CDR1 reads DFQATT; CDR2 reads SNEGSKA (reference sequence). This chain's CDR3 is CSASPTSGSSYNEQFF. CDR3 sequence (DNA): TGCAGTGCTAGTCCCACTAGCGGCAGCTCCTACAATGAGCAGTTCTTC.

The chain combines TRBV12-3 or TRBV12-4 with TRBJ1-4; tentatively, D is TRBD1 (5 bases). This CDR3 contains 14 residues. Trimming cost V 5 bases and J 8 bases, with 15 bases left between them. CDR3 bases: TGTGCCAGCAGTCCCTCTAGGGGAGGGGAAAAACTGTTTTTT. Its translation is CASSPSRGGEKLFF.

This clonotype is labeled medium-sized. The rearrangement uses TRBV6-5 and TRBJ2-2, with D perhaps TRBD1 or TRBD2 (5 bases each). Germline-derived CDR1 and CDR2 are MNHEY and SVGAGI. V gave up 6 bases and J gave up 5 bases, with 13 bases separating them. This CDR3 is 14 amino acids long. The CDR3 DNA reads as TGTGCCAGCAGGCATCAGGGAGTAACCGGGGAGCTGTTTTTT. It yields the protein CASRHQGVTGELFF.

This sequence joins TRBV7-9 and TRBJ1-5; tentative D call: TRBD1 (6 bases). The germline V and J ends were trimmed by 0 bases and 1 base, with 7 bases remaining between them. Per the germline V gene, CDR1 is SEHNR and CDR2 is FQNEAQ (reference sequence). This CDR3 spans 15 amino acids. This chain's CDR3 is CASSLARGSNQPQHF. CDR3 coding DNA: TGTGCCAGCAGCTTAGCGAGGGGGAGCAATCAGCCCCAGCATTTT.

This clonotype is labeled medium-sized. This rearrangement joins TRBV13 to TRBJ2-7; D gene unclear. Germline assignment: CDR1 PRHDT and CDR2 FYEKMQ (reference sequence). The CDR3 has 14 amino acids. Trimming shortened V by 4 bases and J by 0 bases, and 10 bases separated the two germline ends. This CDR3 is CASSSAESSYEQYF. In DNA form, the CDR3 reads TGTGCCAGCAGCTCGGCGGAGAGCTCCTACGAGCAGTACTTC.

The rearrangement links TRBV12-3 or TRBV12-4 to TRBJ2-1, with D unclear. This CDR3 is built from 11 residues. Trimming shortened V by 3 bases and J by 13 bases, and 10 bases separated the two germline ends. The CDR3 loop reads CASSFGSHQFF. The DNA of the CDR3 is TGTGCCAGCAGTTTTGGTAGTCATCAGTTCTTC.

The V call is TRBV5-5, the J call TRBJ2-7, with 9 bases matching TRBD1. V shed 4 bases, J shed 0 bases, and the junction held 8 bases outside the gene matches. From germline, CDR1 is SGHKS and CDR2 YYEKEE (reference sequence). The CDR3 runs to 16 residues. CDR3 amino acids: CASSRTGTGTSYEQYF. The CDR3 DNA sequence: TGTGCCAGCAGCCGGACCGGGACAGGGACCTCCTACGAGCAGTACTTC.

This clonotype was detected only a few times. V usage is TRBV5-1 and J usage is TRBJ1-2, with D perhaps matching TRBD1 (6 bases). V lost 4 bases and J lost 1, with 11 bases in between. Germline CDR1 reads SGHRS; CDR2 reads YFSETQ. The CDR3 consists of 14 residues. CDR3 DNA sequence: TGCGCCAGCAGCATGGGACAACTTAACTATGGCTACACCTTC. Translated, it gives CASSMGQLNYGYTF.

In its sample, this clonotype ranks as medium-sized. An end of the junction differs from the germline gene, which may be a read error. CDR3 coding DNA: TGTGCCAGCCGTACTAGCGGGGCCTCCGTGGGGATCTTC. Translating it yields CASRTSGASVGIF. V gene TRBV5-4 combines with J gene TRBJ2-1, with 10 nucleotides matching TRBD2. CDR3 size: 13 residues. Germline CDR1 reads SGHNT; CDR2 reads YYREEE (reference sequence).

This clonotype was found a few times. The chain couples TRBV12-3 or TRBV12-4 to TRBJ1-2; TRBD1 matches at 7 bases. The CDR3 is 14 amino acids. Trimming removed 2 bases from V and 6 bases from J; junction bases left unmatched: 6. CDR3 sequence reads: CASSLRGGADGYTF. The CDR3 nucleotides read TGTGCCAGCAGTTTACGAGGGGGCGCAGATGGCTACACCTTC.

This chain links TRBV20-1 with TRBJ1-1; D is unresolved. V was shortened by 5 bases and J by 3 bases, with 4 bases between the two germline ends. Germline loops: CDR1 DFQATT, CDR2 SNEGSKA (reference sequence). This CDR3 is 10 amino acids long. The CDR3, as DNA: TGCAGTGCTTATTACACTGAAGCTTTCTTT. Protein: CSAYYTEAFF.

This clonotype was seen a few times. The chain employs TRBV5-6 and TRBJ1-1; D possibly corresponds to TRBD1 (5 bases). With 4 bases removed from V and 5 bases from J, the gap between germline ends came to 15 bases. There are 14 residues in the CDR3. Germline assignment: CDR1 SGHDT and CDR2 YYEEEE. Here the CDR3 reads CASSPLQGLTEAFF. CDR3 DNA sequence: TGTGCCAGCAGCCCCTTGCAGGGTTTAACTGAAGCTTTCTTT.

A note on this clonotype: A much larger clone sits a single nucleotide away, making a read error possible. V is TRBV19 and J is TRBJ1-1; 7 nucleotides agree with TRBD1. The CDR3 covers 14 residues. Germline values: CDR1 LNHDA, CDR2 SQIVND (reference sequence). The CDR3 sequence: CASTRDSRNTEASF. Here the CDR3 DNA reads TGTGCCAGTACCAGGGACAGCCGGAACACTGAAGCTTCCTTT.

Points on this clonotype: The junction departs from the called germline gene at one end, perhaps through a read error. CDR3 protein: CASSRGQNRYEQYF. The DNA for the CDR3 is TGCGCCAGCAGCCGTGGACAAAACCGCTACGAGCAGTACTTC. The gene calls are TRBV5-6 and TRBJ2-7, with a tentative D call TRBD1 (5 bases). This CDR3 has 14 residues. CDR1 and CDR2 (germline): SGHDT, YYEEEE.

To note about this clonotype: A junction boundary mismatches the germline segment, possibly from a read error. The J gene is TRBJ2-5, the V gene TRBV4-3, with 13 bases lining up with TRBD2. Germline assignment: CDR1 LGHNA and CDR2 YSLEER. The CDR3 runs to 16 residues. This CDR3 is CASSQTGTSGAGTQYF. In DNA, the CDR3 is TGTGCCAGCAGCCAGACAGGGACTAGCGGGGCCGGGACCCAGTACTTC.

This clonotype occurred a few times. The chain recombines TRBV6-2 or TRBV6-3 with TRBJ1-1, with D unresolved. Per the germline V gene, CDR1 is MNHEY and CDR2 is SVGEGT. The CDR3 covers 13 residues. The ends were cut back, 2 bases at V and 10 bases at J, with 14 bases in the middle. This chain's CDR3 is CASSYTGTEVAFF. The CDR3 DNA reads TGTGCCAGCAGTTACACTGGAACGGAGGTAGCTTTCTTT.

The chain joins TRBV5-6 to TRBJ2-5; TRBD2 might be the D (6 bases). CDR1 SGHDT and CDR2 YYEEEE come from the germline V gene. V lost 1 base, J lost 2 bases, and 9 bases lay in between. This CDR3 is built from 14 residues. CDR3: CASSLWGEQETQYF. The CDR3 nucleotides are TGTGCCAGCAGCTTGTGGGGGGAGCAAGAGACCCAGTACTTC. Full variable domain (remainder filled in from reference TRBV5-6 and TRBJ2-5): DAGVTQSPTHLIKTRGQQVTLRCSPKSGHDTVSWYQQALGQGPQFIFQYYEEEERQRGNFPDRFSGHQFPNYSSELNVNALLLGDSALYLCASSLWGEQETQYFGPGTRLLVL.

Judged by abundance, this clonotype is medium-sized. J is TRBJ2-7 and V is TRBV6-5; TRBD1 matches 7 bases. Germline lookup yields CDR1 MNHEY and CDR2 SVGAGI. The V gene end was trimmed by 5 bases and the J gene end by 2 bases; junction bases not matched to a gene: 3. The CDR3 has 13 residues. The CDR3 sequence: CASSPGQTYEQYF. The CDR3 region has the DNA TGTGCCAGCAGTCCGGGACAGACCTACGAGCAGTACTTC.

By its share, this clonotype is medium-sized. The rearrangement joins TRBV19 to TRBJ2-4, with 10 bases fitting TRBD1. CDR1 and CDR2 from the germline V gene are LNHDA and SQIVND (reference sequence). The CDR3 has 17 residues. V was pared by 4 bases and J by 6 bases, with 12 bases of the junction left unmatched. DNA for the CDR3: TGTGCCAGTAGTACAACGCCGGGACAGGGGTGGAGAAACATTCAGTACTTC. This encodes CASSTTPGQGWRNIQYF.

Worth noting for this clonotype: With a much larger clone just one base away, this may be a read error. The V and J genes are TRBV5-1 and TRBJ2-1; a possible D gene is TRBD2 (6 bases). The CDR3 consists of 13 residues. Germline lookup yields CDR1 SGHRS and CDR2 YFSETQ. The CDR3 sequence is CASSWAGWEVQFF. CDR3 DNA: TGTGCCAGCAGCTGGGCTGGGTGGGAGGTGCAGTTCTTC.

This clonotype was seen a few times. For the CDR3, the DNA is TGTGCCAGCAGCTACGATTGGGGACAGTCGAACACTGAAGCTTTCTTT. Encoded protein: CASSYDWGQSNTEAFF. The rearrangement joins TRBV6-5 to TRBJ1-1; 7 bases line up with TRBD1. This CDR3 is 16 amino acids long. CDR1 MNHEY and CDR2 SVGAGI come from the germline V gene. V trimming: 6 bases; J trimming: 1 base; junction bases outside the gene matches: 11.

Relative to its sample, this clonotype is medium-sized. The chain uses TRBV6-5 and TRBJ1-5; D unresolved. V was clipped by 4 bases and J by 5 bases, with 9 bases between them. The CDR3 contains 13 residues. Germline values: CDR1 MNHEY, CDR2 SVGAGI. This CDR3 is CASSFDFYQPQHF. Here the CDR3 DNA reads TGTGCCAGCAGTTTCGATTTTTATCAGCCCCAGCATTTT.

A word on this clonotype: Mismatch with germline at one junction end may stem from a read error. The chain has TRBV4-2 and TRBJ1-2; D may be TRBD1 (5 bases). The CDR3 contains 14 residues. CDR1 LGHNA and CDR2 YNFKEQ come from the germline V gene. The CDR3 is CASSQPTGVGGYTF. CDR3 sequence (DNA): TGCGCCAGCAGCCAGCCTACAGGTGTGGGAGGCTACACCTTC.